The rows below give T cell receptor beta chains drawn from one sample of a study of Ad26.COV2.S vaccination and SARS-CoV-2 variants. Only in-frame clones appear in the TCRdb table, and some are missing; sequencing was by immunoSEQ multiplex PCR. The sample contains 250,000 to 300,000 clones, about 89% of which appear only once. This material consisted of peripheral blood, taken in a trial of Ad26.COV2.S vaccine versus placebo. The origin of the receptors is a person between 18 and 65 years old who received the Ad26.COV2.S COVID-19 vaccine or a placebo. Both conserved end residues are part of each CDR3. D genes are given only for firm matches. Expanded clones get a size class; other rows say once, few or many, or leave the size out.

CDR3 protein: CASSYRDVNTEAFF
CDR3 DNA: TGTGCCAGCAGTTACAGGGACGTGAACACTGAAGCTTTCTTT
V gene: TRBV2
J gene: TRBJ1-1
D gene: NA
clone size: NA

CDR3 protein: CASRAGGPANEKLFF
CDR3 DNA: TGTGCCAGTAGAGCAGGGGGTCCGGCTAATGAAAAACTGTTTTTT
V gene: TRBV19
J gene: TRBJ1-4
D gene: TRBD1
clone size: NA

CDR3 protein: CASSLHRDLSDSGANVLTF
CDR3 DNA: TGCGCCAGCAGCTTACACAGGGACCTTTCGGACTCTGGGGCCAACGTCCTGACTTTC
V gene: TRBV5-1
J gene: TRBJ2-6
D gene: NA
clone size: NA

CDR3 protein: CASSPRDSLQETQYF
CDR3 DNA: TGTGCCAGCAGCCCTCGGGACAGTCTCCAAGAGACCCAGTACTTC
V gene: TRBV3-1/TRBV3-2
J gene: TRBJ2-5
D gene: TRBD1
clone size: NA

CDR3 protein: CASSELMYSLAKNIQYF
CDR3 DNA: TGTGCCAGCAGTGAGCTGATGTACAGCCTAGCCAAAAACATTCAGTACTTC
V gene: TRBV2
J gene: TRBJ2-4
D gene: NA
clone size: NA

CDR3 protein: CASSQRYQETQYF
CDR3 DNA: TGTGCCAGCAGCCAACGGTACCAAGAGACCCAGTACTTC
V gene: TRBV7-8
J gene: TRBJ2-5
D gene: NA
clone size: NA

CDR3 protein: CASSTVGGRGNQPQHF
CDR3 DNA: TGTGCCAGTAGTACGGTGGGGGGCCGCGGCAATCAGCCCCAGCATTTT
V gene: TRBV19
J gene: TRBJ1-5
D gene: NA
clone size: few

CDR3 protein: CASSLRTGNTEAFF
CDR3 DNA: TGTGCCAGCAGCTTACGGACAGGGAACACTGAAGCTTTCTTT
V gene: TRBV3-1/TRBV3-2
J gene: TRBJ1-1
D gene: TRBD1
clone size: NA

CDR3 protein: CASSGQGRNQPQHF
CDR3 DNA: TGTGCCAGCAGCGGACAGGGGCGTAATCAGCCCCAGCATTTT
V gene: TRBV2
J gene: TRBJ1-5
D gene: TRBD1
clone size: NA

CDR3 protein: CASSGRSYGYTF
CDR3 DNA: TGTGCCAGCAGCGGACGGAGCTATGGCTACACCTTC
V gene: TRBV27
J gene: TRBJ1-2
D gene: NA
clone size: NA

CDR3 protein: CAWTRTSFPGREKLFF
CDR3 DNA: TGTGCCTGGACCAGAACGTCTTTTCCGGGACGGGAAAAACTGTTTTTT
V gene: TRBV30
J gene: TRBJ1-4
D gene: NA
clone size: NA

CDR3 protein: CASSVGRGVGNTEAFF
CDR3 DNA: TGTGCCAGCAGCGTAGGCCGGGGTGTTGGGAACACTGAAGCTTTCTTT
V gene: TRBV9
J gene: TRBJ1-1
D gene: NA
clone size: NA

CDR3 protein: CASSFGTSGGYEQYF
CDR3 DNA: TGCGCCAGCAGCTTTGGGACTAGCGGGGGCTACGAGCAGTACTTC
V gene: TRBV5-1
J gene: TRBJ2-7
D gene: TRBD2
clone size: NA

CDR3 protein: CASSPAVGDGYTF
CDR3 DNA: TGTGCCAGCAGCCCCGCGGTAGGGGATGGCTACACCTTC
V gene: TRBV7-2
J gene: TRBJ1-2
D gene: NA
clone size: NA

CDR3 protein: CASSLGSGAVNEQFF
CDR3 DNA: TGTGCCAGCAGTTTGGGTTCAGGGGCCGTCAATGAGCAGTTCTTC
V gene: TRBV27
J gene: TRBJ2-1
D gene: NA
clone size: NA

CDR3 protein: CASSIWGQGASNQPQHF
CDR3 DNA: TGTGCCAGTAGTATCTGGGGACAGGGGGCGAGCAATCAGCCCCAGCATTTT
V gene: TRBV19
J gene: TRBJ1-5
D gene: TRBD1
clone size: NA